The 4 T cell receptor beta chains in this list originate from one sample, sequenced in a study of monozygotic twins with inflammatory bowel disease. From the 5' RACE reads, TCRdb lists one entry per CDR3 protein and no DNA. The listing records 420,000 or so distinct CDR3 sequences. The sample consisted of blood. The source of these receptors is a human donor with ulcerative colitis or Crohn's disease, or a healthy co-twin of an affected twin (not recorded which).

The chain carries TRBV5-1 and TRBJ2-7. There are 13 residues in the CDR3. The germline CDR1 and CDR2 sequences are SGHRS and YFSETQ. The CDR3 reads CASSSGTSYEQYF. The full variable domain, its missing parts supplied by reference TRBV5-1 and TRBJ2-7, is KAGVTQTPRYLIKTRGQQVTLSCSPISGHRSVSWYQQTPGQGLQFLFEYFSETQRNKGNFPGRFSGRQFSNSRSEMNVSTLELGDSALYLCASSSGTSYEQYFGPGTRLTVT.

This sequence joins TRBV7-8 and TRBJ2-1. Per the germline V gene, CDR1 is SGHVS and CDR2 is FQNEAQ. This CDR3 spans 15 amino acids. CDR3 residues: CASSLDAASYNEQFF.

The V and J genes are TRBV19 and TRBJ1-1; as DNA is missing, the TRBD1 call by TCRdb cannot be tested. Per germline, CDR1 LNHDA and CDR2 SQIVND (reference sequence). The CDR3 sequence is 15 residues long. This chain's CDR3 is CASSTKKLGGTEAFF.

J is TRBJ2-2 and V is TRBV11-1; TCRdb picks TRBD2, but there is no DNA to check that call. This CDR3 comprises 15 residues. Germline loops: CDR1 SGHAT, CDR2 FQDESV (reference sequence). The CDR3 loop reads CASSLSTRVAGELFF.